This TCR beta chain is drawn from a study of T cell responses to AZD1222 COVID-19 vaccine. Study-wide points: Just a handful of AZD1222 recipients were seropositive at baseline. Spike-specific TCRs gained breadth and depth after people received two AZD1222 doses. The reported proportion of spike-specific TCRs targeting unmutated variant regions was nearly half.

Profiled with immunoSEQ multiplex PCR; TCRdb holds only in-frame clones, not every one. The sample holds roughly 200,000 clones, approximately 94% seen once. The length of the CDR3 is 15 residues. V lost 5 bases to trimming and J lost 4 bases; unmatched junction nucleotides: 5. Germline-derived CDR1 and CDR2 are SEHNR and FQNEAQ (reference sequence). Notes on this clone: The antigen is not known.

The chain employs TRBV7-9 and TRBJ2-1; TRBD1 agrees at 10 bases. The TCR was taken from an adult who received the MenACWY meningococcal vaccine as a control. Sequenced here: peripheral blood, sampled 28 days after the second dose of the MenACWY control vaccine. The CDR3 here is CASSLRTGGYNEQFF. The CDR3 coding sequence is TGTGCCAGCAGCCTGAGGACAGGGGGTTACAATGAGCAGTTCTTC.